The rows below give T cell receptor beta chains drawn from one sample of a study of cytomegalovirus exposure and HLA in healthy donors. The method was immunoSEQ multiplex PCR; TCRdb's version includes in-frame clones alone and lacks a portion of them. This sample yields about 140,000 clones, of which 80% to 85% are seen a single time; less than 1.5% belongs to the top ten. Sequencing was performed on PBMCs. The receptors derive from a male donor in good health and CMV-seropositive. CDR3s include the opening cysteine and the closing phenylalanine or tryptophan. The order of the fields is J gene, D gene, clone size, V gene, CDR3 DNA, CDR3 protein. A D gene is named only where the DNA matches it firmly. Clone sizes are given selectively: once, few, many, or a class where the clone is expanded.

j_gene: TRBJ2-1
d_gene: TRBD2
abundance: .
v_gene: TRBV5-1
CDR3nt: TGCGCCAGCAGCCCGACTAGCGGGAGGGACTACAATGAGCAGTTCTTC
CDR3aa: CASSPTSGRDYNEQFF

j_gene: TRBJ2-2
d_gene: TRBD2
abundance: few
v_gene: TRBV2
CDR3nt: TGTGCCAGCAGTACATTAGCGGGGGGGCTACCCGGGGAGCTGTTTTTT
CDR3aa: CASSTLAGGLPGELFF

j_gene: TRBJ2-6
d_gene: .
abundance: .
v_gene: TRBV5-8
CDR3nt: TGTGCCAGCAGTTTACTCAACTCTGGGGCCAACGTCCTGACTTTC
CDR3aa: CASSLLNSGANVLTF

j_gene: TRBJ2-1
d_gene: TRBD2
abundance: few
v_gene: TRBV10-2
CDR3nt: TGCGCCAGCAGTTCGACTAGCGGGGGCAACAATGAGCAGTTCTTC
CDR3aa: CASSSTSGGNNEQFF

j_gene: TRBJ2-1
d_gene: TRBD2
abundance: .
v_gene: TRBV27
CDR3nt: TGTGCCAGCAGATCCCGACTAGCGGGGGATAATGAGCAGTTCTTC
CDR3aa: CASRSRLAGDNEQFF

j_gene: TRBJ2-2
d_gene: .
abundance: .
v_gene: TRBV19
CDR3nt: TGTGCCAGTAGTGGTGGACCCCTCGGGGCCGGGGAGCTGTTTTTT
CDR3aa: CASSGGPLGAGELFF

j_gene: TRBJ1-6
d_gene: .
abundance: .
v_gene: TRBV30
CDR3nt: TGTGCCTGGAACGGCCCCGACAGCCCGTATAATTCACCCCTCCACTTT
CDR3aa: CAWNGPDSPYNSPLHF

j_gene: TRBJ2-2
d_gene: .
abundance: .
v_gene: TRBV28
CDR3nt: TGTGCCAGCAGTTTCCGGGTCACCGGGGAGCTGTTTTTT
CDR3aa: CASSFRVTGELFF

j_gene: TRBJ2-7
d_gene: .
abundance: .
v_gene: TRBV7-9
CDR3nt: TGTGCCAGCAGCTTAGGAGGGACACCTTCCTACGAGCAGTACTTC
CDR3aa: CASSLGGTPSYEQYF

j_gene: TRBJ2-1
d_gene: .
abundance: few
v_gene: TRBV5-1
CDR3nt: TGCGCCAGCAGCTTGGAGTTGTTGAGGAGCAACAATGAGCAGTTCTTC
CDR3aa: CASSLELLRSNNEQFF

j_gene: TRBJ1-1
d_gene: .
abundance: .
v_gene: TRBV29-1
CDR3nt: TGCAGCGTTGTAACAGGGAGAGGGGACACTGAAGCTTTCTTT
CDR3aa: CSVVTGRGDTEAFF

j_gene: TRBJ2-3
d_gene: TRBD2
abundance: .
v_gene: TRBV6-6
CDR3nt: TGTGCCAGCAGTTACTCAGGACTAGCTGGAGATACGCAGTATTTT
CDR3aa: CASSYSGLAGDTQYF

j_gene: TRBJ2-1
d_gene: TRBD2
abundance: .
v_gene: TRBV7-3
CDR3nt: TGTGCCAGCAGCTTAATCGGCGGGAGGTACTCCTACAATGAGCAGTTCTTC
CDR3aa: CASSLIGGRYSYNEQFF

j_gene: TRBJ1-1
d_gene: TRBD1
abundance: once
v_gene: TRBV2
CDR3nt: TGTGCCAGCAGAGGACAGGGGGTAGGGACTGAAGCTTTCTTT
CDR3aa: CASRGQGVGTEAFF

j_gene: TRBJ2-7
d_gene: .
abundance: .
v_gene: TRBV6-5
CDR3nt: TGTGCCAGCAGTTACGGCAGGGGCAGTTTATACGAGCAGTACTTC
CDR3aa: CASSYGRGSLYEQYF

j_gene: TRBJ2-1
d_gene: TRBD2
abundance: .
v_gene: TRBV28
CDR3nt: TGTGCCAGCAGTTCCTCGACTAGCGGGGATACCTACAATGAGCAGTTCTTC
CDR3aa: CASSSSTSGDTYNEQFF

j_gene: TRBJ1-4
d_gene: TRBD1
abundance: .
v_gene: TRBV4-2
CDR3nt: TGTGCCAGCAGCCAAGAGGGACAGATTAATGAAAAACTGTTTTTT
CDR3aa: CASSQEGQINEKLFF

j_gene: TRBJ2-1
d_gene: TRBD1
abundance: once
v_gene: TRBV5-1
CDR3nt: TGCGCCAGCAGTAGAAGAACCGGGACAGAATACAATGAGCAGTTCTTC
CDR3aa: CASSRRTGTEYNEQFF

j_gene: TRBJ2-1
d_gene: TRBD1
abundance: .
v_gene: TRBV27
CDR3nt: TGTGCCAGCAGTTCCCCCCGGGACAGGGTTTCACGACTTTACAATGAGCAGTTCTTC
CDR3aa: CASSSPRDRVSRLYNEQFF

j_gene: TRBJ2-3
d_gene: TRBD2
abundance: .
v_gene: TRBV10-3
CDR3nt: TGTGCCATCAGTGCATTCAGGACTAGCGGGAGCACAGATACGCAGTATTTT
CDR3aa: CAISAFRTSGSTDTQYF

j_gene: TRBJ1-5
d_gene: TRBD1
abundance: few
v_gene: TRBV7-8
CDR3nt: TGTGCCAGCAGCTTAAGACAGGGGAAAGGGTTTCAGCCCCAGCATTTT
CDR3aa: CASSLRQGKGFQPQHF

j_gene: TRBJ1-4
d_gene: .
abundance: once
v_gene: TRBV5-4
CDR3nt: TGTGCCAGCAGCTTGGTAGGGGTTAATGAAAAACTGTTTTTT
CDR3aa: CASSLVGVNEKLFF

j_gene: TRBJ1-5
d_gene: TRBD1
abundance: .
v_gene: TRBV10-3
CDR3nt: TGTGCCATCAGTGTACGACAGGGTAATCAGCCCCAGCATTTT
CDR3aa: CAISVRQGNQPQHF

j_gene: TRBJ1-1
d_gene: .
abundance: .
v_gene: TRBV6-6
CDR3nt: TGTGCCAGCAGTCAACAGGGCACTGAAGCTTTCTTT
CDR3aa: CASSQQGTEAFF

j_gene: TRBJ1-2
d_gene: .
abundance: once
v_gene: TRBV5-4
CDR3nt: TGTGCCAGCAGCTTTGGAATGGGGGGGAATAGCTATGGCTACACCTTC
CDR3aa: CASSFGMGGNSYGYTF

j_gene: TRBJ2-3
d_gene: TRBD2
abundance: .
v_gene: TRBV29-1
CDR3nt: TGCAGCGTTGTCATGGCGGGGGGGAGCTCTAGCACAGATACGCAGTATTTT
CDR3aa: CSVVMAGGSSSTDTQYF

j_gene: TRBJ2-3
d_gene: TRBD2
abundance: once
v_gene: TRBV7-2
CDR3nt: TGTGCCAGCAGCCCCGGACTAGCGGGTATGGATACGCAGTATTTT
CDR3aa: CASSPGLAGMDTQYF

j_gene: TRBJ2-1
d_gene: TRBD2
abundance: .
v_gene: TRBV7-2
CDR3nt: TGTGCCAGCAGCTCAAGGACTAGCGGGGGGTACAATGAGCAGTTCTTC
CDR3aa: CASSSRTSGGYNEQFF

j_gene: TRBJ1-1
d_gene: TRBD1
abundance: .
v_gene: TRBV6-5
CDR3nt: TGTGCCAGCAGTTACGGCCGACAGGGACTGAACACTGAAGCTTTCTTT
CDR3aa: CASSYGRQGLNTEAFF

j_gene: TRBJ1-3
d_gene: TRBD1
abundance: .
v_gene: TRBV28
CDR3nt: TGTGCCAGCAGTTTAACCGACAGGGGCCGATACACCATATATTTT
CDR3aa: CASSLTDRGRYTIYF

j_gene: TRBJ2-3
d_gene: .
abundance: .
v_gene: TRBV4-1
CDR3nt: TGCGCCAGCAGCACCCCTTTCGGCGGGGTGAGCACAGATACGCAGTATTTT
CDR3aa: CASSTPFGGVSTDTQYF

j_gene: TRBJ2-3
d_gene: .
abundance: .
v_gene: TRBV9
CDR3nt: TGTGCCAGCAGCGGGCGGGGGCCAACAGATACGCAGTATTTT
CDR3aa: CASSGRGPTDTQYF

j_gene: TRBJ1-2
d_gene: .
abundance: .
v_gene: TRBV5-6
CDR3nt: TGTGCCAGCAGCCCGGACAGTTTTAACTATGGCTACCCCTTC
CDR3aa: CASSPDSFNYGYPF

j_gene: TRBJ2-3
d_gene: TRBD1
abundance: .
v_gene: TRBV18
CDR3nt: TGTGCCAGCTCAGCGGGGACAGGGAGGTCCGATACGCAGTATTTT
CDR3aa: CASSAGTGRSDTQYF

j_gene: TRBJ2-7
d_gene: TRBD2
abundance: once
v_gene: TRBV27
CDR3nt: TGTGCCAGCAGTCTCATTTCGGCGGGGGACCTAATCTACGAGCAGTACTTC
CDR3aa: CASSLISAGDLIYEQYF

j_gene: TRBJ2-7
d_gene: .
abundance: .
v_gene: TRBV5-1
CDR3nt: TGCGCCAGCAGCTTGGCTACAAGGTATAGGGGAAGCTCCTACGAGCAGTACTTC
CDR3aa: CASSLATRYRGSSYEQYF

j_gene: TRBJ2-3
d_gene: .
abundance: .
v_gene: TRBV7-9
CDR3nt: TGTGCCAGCAGATCTTCAGGCGGCACAGATACGCAGTATTTT
CDR3aa: CASRSSGGTDTQYF

j_gene: TRBJ2-7
d_gene: .
abundance: .
v_gene: TRBV9
CDR3nt: TGTGCCAGCAGCCCCGGTCCGGTTGTGTCAAACTACGAGCAGTACTTC
CDR3aa: CASSPGPVVSNYEQYF

j_gene: TRBJ2-1
d_gene: .
abundance: .
v_gene: TRBV19
CDR3nt: TGTGCCAGTAGTACCAGAATTTCCTACAATGAGCAGTTCTTC
CDR3aa: CASSTRISYNEQFF

j_gene: TRBJ1-5
d_gene: .
abundance: .
v_gene: TRBV18
CDR3nt: TGTGCCAGCTCTCACAGTAATCAGCCCCAGCATTTT
CDR3aa: CASSHSNQPQHF

j_gene: TRBJ2-1
d_gene: .
abundance: .
v_gene: TRBV21-1
CDR3nt: TGTGCCAGCAGCAAAGGCCCACCTGTAGGACTAGCGGGGTCCAATAATGAGCAGTTCTTC
CDR3aa: CASSKGPPVGLAGSNNEQFF

j_gene: TRBJ2-7
d_gene: .
abundance: .
v_gene: TRBV11-3
CDR3nt: TGTGCCAGCAGCTTAGAATCGGGGAACTACGAGCAGTACTTC
CDR3aa: CASSLESGNYEQYF